This T cell receptor (beta chain) was sequenced for a study of metastatic and nonmetastatic thyroid tumors. At the level of the study: Where malignant and benign thyroid patients were concerned, repertoires were compared across blood and tumor or nodule tissue.

All patients reached thyroid surgery having received no treatment beforehand. Notes on the study in general: According to reports, the diversity of TCR beta was significantly higher in malignant thyroid tumors than in benign nodules, and this held in both blood and tumor samples.

CDR1 and CDR2 (germline): DFQATT, SNEGSKA (reference sequence). This CDR3 region has 18 residues. The ends were cut back, 2 bases at V and 2 bases at J, with 23 bases in the middle. TCRdb reprocessed the PCR reads via MiXCR. The data hold about 92,000 clones, with under 15% observed a single time. About this clone: Its matching antigen is unknown. A much larger clone differs by one base, so this may be a read error.

The material sequenced was blood. This clonotype originated in a female donor with papillary thyroid cancer or a benign thyroid nodule (not recorded which). Some clones in this sample may be carry-over from other donors' samples. The genes are TRBV20-1 and TRBJ2-3; a possible D gene is TRBD2 (6 bases). In DNA, the CDR3 is TGCAGTGCTAGACCGCTAGGCGGGCGGGGTCGGGCCACAGATACGCAGTATTTT. Translated: CSARPLGGRGRATDTQYF.